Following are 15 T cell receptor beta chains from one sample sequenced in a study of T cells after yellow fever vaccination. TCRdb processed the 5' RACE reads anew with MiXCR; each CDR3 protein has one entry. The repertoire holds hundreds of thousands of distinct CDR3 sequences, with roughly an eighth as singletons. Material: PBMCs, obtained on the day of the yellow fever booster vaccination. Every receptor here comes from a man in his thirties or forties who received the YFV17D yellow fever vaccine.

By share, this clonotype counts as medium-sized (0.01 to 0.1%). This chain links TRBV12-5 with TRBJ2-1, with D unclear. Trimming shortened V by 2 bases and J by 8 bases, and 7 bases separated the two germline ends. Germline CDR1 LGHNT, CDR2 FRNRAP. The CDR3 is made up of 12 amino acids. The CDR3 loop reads CASGLWHYEQFF. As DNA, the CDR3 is TGTGCTAGTGGTTTGTGGCATTATGAGCAGTTCTTC.

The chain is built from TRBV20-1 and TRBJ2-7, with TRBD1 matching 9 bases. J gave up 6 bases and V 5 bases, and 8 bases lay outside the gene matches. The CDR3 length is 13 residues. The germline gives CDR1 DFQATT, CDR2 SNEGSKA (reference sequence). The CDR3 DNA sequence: TGCAGTGCTCTGGACAGGGGCTCGGGCGAGCAGTACTTC. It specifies CSALDRGSGEQYF.

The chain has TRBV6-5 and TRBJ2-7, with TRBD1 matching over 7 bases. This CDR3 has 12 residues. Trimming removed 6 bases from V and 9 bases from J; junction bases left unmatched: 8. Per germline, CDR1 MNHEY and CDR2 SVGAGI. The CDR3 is CASRTDRAVQYF. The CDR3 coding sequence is TGTGCCAGCAGAACCGACAGGGCGGTGCAGTACTTC.

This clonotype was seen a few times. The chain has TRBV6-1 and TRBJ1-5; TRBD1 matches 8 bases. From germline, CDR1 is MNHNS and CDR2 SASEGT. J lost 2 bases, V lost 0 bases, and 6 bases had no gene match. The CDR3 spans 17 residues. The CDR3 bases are TGTGCCAGCAGTGAAGCTCTAACAGGGGGTGGCAATCAGCCCCAGCATTTT. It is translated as CASSEALTGGGNQPQHF.

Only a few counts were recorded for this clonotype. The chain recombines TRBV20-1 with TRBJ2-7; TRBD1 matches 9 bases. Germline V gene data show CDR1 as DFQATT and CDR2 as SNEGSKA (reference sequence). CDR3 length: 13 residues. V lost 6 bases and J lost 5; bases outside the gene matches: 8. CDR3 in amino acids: CSAQTGGTDEQYF. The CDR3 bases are TGCAGTGCCCAGACAGGGGGGACGGACGAGCAGTACTTC.

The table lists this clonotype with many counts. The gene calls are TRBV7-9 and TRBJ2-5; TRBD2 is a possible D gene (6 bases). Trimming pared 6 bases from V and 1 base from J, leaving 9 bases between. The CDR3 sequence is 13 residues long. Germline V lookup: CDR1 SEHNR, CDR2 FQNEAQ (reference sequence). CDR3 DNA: TGTGCCAGCAGTCTTAGCGGCCAAGAGACCCAGTACTTC. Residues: CASSLSGQETQYF.

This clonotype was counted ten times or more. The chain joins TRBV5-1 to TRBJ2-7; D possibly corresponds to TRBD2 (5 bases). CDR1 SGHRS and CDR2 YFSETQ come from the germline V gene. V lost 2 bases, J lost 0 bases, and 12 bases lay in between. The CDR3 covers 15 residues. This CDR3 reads CASSLRGSSSYEQYF. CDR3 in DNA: TGCGCCAGCAGCTTACGGGGTTCGAGCTCCTACGAGCAGTACTTC.

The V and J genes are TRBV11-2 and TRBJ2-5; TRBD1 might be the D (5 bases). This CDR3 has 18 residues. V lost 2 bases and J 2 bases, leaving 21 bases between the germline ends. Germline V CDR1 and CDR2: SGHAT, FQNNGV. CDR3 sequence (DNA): TGTGCCAGCAGCTTAAGCCCCAAGGGGCAGAAGATACAAGAGACCCAGTACTTC. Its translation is CASSLSPKGQKIQETQYF.

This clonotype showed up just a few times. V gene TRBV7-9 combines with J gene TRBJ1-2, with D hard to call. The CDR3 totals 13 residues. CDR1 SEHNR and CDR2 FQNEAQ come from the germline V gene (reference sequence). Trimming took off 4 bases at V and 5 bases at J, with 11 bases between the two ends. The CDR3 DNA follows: TGTGCCAGCAGCTCCCCCGAGAAATATGGCTACACCTTC. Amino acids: CASSSPEKYGYTF.

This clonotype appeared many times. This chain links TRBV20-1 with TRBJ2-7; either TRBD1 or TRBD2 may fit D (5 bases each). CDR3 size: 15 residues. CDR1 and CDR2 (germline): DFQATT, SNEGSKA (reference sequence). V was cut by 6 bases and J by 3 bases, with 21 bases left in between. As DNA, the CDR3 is TGCAGTGCAAATACCGGGACGACATACGGCTACGAGCAGTACTTC. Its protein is CSANTGTTYGYEQYF.

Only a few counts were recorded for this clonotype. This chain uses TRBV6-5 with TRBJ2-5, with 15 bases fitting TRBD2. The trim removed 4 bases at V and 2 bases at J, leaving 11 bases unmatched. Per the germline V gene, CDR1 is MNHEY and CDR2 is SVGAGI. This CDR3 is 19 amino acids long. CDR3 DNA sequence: TGTGCCAGCAGTTCCTCCGGGACTAGCGGGAGGCTCCCACAAGAGACCCAGTACTTC. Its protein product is CASSSSGTSGRLPQETQYF.

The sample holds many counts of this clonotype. CDR3 region: CASSYSRLAGRASGANVLTF. The CDR3 DNA reads as TGTGCCAGCAGTTACTCGAGACTAGCGGGGCGTGCCTCTGGGGCCAACGTCCTGACTTTC. The chain carries TRBV6-2 or TRBV6-3 and TRBJ2-6; TRBD2 agrees at 11 bases. Germline CDR1 and CDR2: MNHEY and SVGEGT. This CDR3 is 20 amino acids long. Trimming cost V 0 bases and J 0 bases; bases outside gene matches: 7.

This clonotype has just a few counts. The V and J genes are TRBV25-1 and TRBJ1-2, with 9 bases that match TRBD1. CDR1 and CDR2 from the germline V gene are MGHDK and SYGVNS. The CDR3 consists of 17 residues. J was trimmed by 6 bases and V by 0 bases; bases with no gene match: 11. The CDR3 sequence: CASSEYYMGTGGDGYTF. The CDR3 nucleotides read TGTGCCAGCAGTGAATATTATATGGGAACAGGGGGCGATGGCTACACCTTC.

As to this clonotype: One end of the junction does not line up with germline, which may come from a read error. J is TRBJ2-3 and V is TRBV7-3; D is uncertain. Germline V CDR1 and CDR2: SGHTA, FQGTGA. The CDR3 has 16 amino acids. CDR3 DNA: TGTGCCTGCAGCTTATTTGCTGATCAGAGACTCGATACGCAGTATTTT. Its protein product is CACSLFADQRLDTQYF.

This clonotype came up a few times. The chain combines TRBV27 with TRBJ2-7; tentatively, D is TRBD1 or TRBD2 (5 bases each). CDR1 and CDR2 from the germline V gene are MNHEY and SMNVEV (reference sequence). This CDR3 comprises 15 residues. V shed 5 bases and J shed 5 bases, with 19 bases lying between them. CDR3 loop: CASSQTPGGFDEQYF. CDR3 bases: TGTGCCAGCAGTCAGACCCCTGGGGGTTTCGACGAGCAGTACTTC.